Below are 26 T cell receptor beta chains sequenced from a single sample in a study of T cells expressing NK-cell markers (TCRdb year 2020). Library method: 5' RACE. For sequencing, an Illumina HiSeq 2000 was employed. With the reads reprocessed by TCRdb, a single entry stands for each CDR3 protein sequence and no DNA is reported. The sample's own table lists hundreds of thousands of distinct CDR3 sequences. Clones ranked in the top ten supply 3% to 4.5% of the sample. The sequenced sample consisted of blood T cells: a sorted CD56 or NKG2C T cell subset, CD4+ or CD8+ T cells, or bulk PBMC T cells (not recorded which). Receptor source: a man younger than 35 in good health. Donor details come from another sample of the same person, matched by shared clones.

The chain employs TRBV5-1 and TRBJ2-1; lacking DNA, the TRBD1 call made by TCRdb goes unchecked. Germline V gene sequence: CDR1 SGHRS, CDR2 YFSETQ. The CDR3 covers 14 residues. This chain's CDR3 is CASSPGTGSGEQFF.

The rearrangement joins TRBV25-1 to TRBJ2-7. The germline gives CDR1 MGHDK, CDR2 SYGVNS. CDR3 length: 14 amino acids. CDR3 amino acids: CASSELGSTAEQYF.

The chain carries TRBV12-3 or TRBV12-4 and TRBJ2-1. This CDR3 is built from 13 residues. The chain's CDR3 is CASKDLDVNEQFF.

The chain has TRBV5-6 and TRBJ2-3; lacking DNA, the TRBD2 call made by TCRdb goes unchecked. The CDR3 runs to 14 residues. Germline V lookup: CDR1 SGHDT, CDR2 YYEEEE. CDR3 loop: CASSFRGITDTQYF.

The chain is built from TRBV24-1 and TRBJ2-3; as DNA is missing, the TRBD1 call by TCRdb cannot be tested. Germline CDR1 is KGHDR and CDR2 is SFDVKD. There are 17 residues in the CDR3. CDR3 sequence reads: CATSLGQGGPSTDTQYF.

The rearrangement links TRBV20-1 to TRBJ2-5; with no DNA, the TCRdb D assignment of TRBD1 cannot be verified. Germline V lookup: CDR1 DFQATT, CDR2 SNEGSKA (reference sequence). The CDR3 length is 12 residues. This CDR3 is CSAPQNVETQYF.

V is TRBV6-1 and J is TRBJ2-3. Looked up from germline, CDR1 is MNHNS and CDR2 is SASEGT. The CDR3 covers 13 residues. CDR3 loop: CASSTTGTDTQYF.

The J gene is TRBJ2-5, the V gene TRBV6-5; TCRdb's D call, TRBD1, is unchecked because there is no DNA. Germline CDR1 is MNHEY and CDR2 is SVGAGI. This CDR3 comprises 16 residues. The CDR3 loop is CASRPSLGTGEETQYF.

The chain couples TRBV12-3 or TRBV12-4 to TRBJ1-5; lacking DNA, the TRBD1 call made by TCRdb goes unchecked. CDR3 size: 15 residues. This chain's CDR3 is CASSLNSGTNQPQHF.

The genes are TRBV6-5 and TRBJ2-1; TCRdb's assignment of TRBD2 cannot be checked, as there is no DNA. This CDR3 is built from 18 residues. In germline, CDR1 is MNHEY, CDR2 SVGAGI. The CDR3 sequence: CASSYSRSASGENNEQFF.

The chain couples TRBV30 to TRBJ2-3; the D call of TRBD1 rests on TCRdb alone, since no DNA is present to check it. The CDR3 sequence is 16 residues long. Germline V gene sequence: CDR1 GTSNPN, CDR2 SVGIG (reference sequence). CDR3 protein: CAWRETGTGITDTQYF.

The chain joins TRBV29-1 to TRBJ1-3. Germline V lookup: CDR1 SQVTM, CDR2 ANQGSEA. This CDR3 has 13 amino acids. CDR3 residues: CSVEGRHGNTIYF.

This rearrangement joins TRBV20-1 to TRBJ2-1; TCRdb selects TRBD2, and the lack of DNA leaves this call unchecked. Germline V gene data show CDR1 as DFQATT and CDR2 as SNEGSKA (reference sequence). The CDR3 contains 16 residues. The CDR3 here is CSARTTGTFGYNEQFF.

This sequence joins TRBV20-1 and TRBJ2-2; no DNA is available, so the TRBD1 call from TCRdb remains unchecked. The length of the CDR3 is 16 residues. Germline CDR1 and CDR2: DFQATT and SNEGSKA (reference sequence). CDR3 sequence: CSARAEQGIGGGELFF.

The rearrangement joins TRBV5-5 to TRBJ2-3; TCRdb selects TRBD2, and the lack of DNA leaves this call unchecked. CDR1 and CDR2 (germline): SGHKS, YYEKEE (reference sequence). This CDR3 comprises 14 residues. This CDR3 is CASSLVLRGDTQYF.

The chain links TRBV5-1 to TRBJ2-5; TCRdb designates TRBD1, a call that cannot be tested without DNA. This CDR3 has 15 residues. Germline V gene lookup returns CDR1 SGHRS and CDR2 YFSETQ. This chain's CDR3 is CASSSGQGAGETQYF.

The CDR3 sequence: CASSQGLAGGPEQYF. The gene calls are TRBV5-5 and TRBJ2-7; TCRdb outputs TRBD2, but without DNA this stays unchecked. The CDR3 has 15 amino acids. The germline V gene encodes CDR1 SGHKS and CDR2 YYEKEE (reference sequence). Full variable domain (remainder filled in from reference TRBV5-5 and TRBJ2-7): DAGVTQSPTHLIKTRGQQVTLRCSPISGHKSVSWYQQVLGQGPQFIFQYYEKEERGRGNFPDRFSARQFPNYSSELNVNALLLGDSALYLCASSQGLAGGPEQYFGPGTRLTVT.

V usage is TRBV7-2 and J usage is TRBJ2-1; TCRdb outputs TRBD2, but without DNA this stays unchecked. CDR1 and CDR2 (germline): SGHTA, FQGNSA. The CDR3 loop spans 14 amino acids. This CDR3 is CASSPGLVIHEQFF.

V gene TRBV7-9 combines with J gene TRBJ1-2; lacking DNA, the TRBD1 call made by TCRdb goes unchecked. The length of the CDR3 is 14 residues. The germline gives CDR1 SEHNR, CDR2 FQNEAQ (reference sequence). CDR3 region: CASSLNRGKRGYTF.

This CDR3 is CASSGSLAGKNTGELFF. This chain connects TRBV10-1 to TRBJ2-2; the D gene TCRdb calls, TRBD2, cannot be checked with no DNA. CDR1 is WNHNN, CDR2 SYGVQD, per germline (reference sequence). This CDR3 comprises 17 residues.

The rearrangement links TRBV6-5 to TRBJ2-7. The CDR3 consists of 18 residues. Germline values: CDR1 MNHEY, CDR2 SVGAGI. The CDR3 protein is CASSYPPQELTLRSEQYF.

This chain connects TRBV7-2 to TRBJ2-2; TCRdb picks TRBD1, but there is no DNA to check that call. This CDR3 spans 16 amino acids. Germline CDR1 reads SGHTA; CDR2 reads FQGNSA. The CDR3: CASSLAGTANTGELFF.

The rearrangement links TRBV6-2 or TRBV6-3 to TRBJ2-7; TCRdb returns TRBD1, unconfirmable since there is no DNA. The CDR3 contains 17 residues. Per the germline V gene, CDR1 is MNHEY and CDR2 is SVGEGT. Here the CDR3 reads CASRTLGWGTPSYEQYF.

The chain links TRBV7-9 to TRBJ2-1; the TCRdb call, TRBD2, lacks DNA for checking. This CDR3 has 16 residues. CDR1 is SEHNR and CDR2 is FQNEAQ in the germline V gene (reference sequence). This chain's CDR3 is CASSLTSGRVYNEQFF.

The rearrangement joins TRBV29-1 to TRBJ2-7. Per germline, CDR1 SQVTM and CDR2 ANQGSEA. This CDR3 spans 14 amino acids. The CDR3 protein is CSVVSSSGSYEQYF.

This sequence joins TRBV12-3 or TRBV12-4 and TRBJ2-1; the TCRdb D gene call, TRBD1, has no DNA to confirm it. The CDR3 spans 15 residues. CDR3 residues: CASSPRRRVYNEQFF.